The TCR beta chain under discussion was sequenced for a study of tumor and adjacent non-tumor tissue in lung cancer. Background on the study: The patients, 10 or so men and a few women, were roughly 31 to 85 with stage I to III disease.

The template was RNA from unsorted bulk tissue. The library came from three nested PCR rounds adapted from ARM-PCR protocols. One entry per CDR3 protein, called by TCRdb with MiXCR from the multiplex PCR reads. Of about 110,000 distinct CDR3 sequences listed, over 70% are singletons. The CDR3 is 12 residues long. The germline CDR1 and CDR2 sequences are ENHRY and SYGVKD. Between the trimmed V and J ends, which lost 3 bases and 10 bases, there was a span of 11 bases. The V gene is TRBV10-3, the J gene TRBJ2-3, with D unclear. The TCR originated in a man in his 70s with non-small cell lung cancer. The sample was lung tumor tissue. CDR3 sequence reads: CAISDTENAQYF. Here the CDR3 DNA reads TGTGCCATCAGTGATACTGAAAATGCGCAGTATTTT.